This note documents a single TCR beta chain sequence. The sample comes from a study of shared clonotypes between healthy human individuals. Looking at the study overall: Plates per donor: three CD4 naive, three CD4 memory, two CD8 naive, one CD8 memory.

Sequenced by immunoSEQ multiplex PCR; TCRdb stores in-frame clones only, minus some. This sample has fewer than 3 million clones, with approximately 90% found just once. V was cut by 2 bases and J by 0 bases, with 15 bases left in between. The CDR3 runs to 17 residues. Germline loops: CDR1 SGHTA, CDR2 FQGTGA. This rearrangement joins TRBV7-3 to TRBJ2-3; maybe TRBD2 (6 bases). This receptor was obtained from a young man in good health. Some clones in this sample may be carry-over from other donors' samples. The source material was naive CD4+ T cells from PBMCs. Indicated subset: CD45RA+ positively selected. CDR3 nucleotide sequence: TGTGCCAGCAGCTTACTTGGCGCGGGAATTAGCACAGATACGCAGTATTTT. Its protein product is CASSLLGAGISTDTQYF. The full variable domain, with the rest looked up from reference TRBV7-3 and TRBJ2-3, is GAGVSQTPSNKVTEKGKYVELRCDPISGHTALYWYRQSLGQGPEFLIYFQGTGAADDSGLPNDRFFAVRPEGSVSTLKIQRTERGDSAVYLCASSLLGAGISTDTQYFGPGTRLTVL.